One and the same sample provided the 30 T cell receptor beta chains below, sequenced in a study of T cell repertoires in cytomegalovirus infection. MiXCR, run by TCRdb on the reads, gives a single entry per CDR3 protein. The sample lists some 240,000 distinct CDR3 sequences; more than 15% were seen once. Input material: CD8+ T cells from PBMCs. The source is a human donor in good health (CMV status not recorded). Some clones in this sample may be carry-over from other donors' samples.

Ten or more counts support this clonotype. CDR3 loop: CASSSPLRLASYNEQFF. CDR3 nucleotide sequence: TGTGCCAGCAGTTCTCCCCTTAGACTAGCGTCCTACAATGAGCAGTTCTTC. The V call is TRBV7-2, the J call TRBJ2-1; 8 bases are a match to TRBD2. V lost 6 bases to trimming and J lost 1 base; unmatched junction nucleotides: 11. Looked up from germline, CDR1 is SGHTA and CDR2 is FQGNSA. This CDR3 is built from 17 residues. The full variable domain, in which reference TRBV7-2 and TRBJ2-1 provide the parts outside the CDR3, is GAGVSQSPSNKVTEKGKDVELRCDPISGHTALYWYRQSLGQGLEFLIYFQGNSAPDKSGLPSDRFSAERTGGSVSTLTIQRTQQEDSAVYLCASSSPLRLASYNEQFFGPGTRLTVL.

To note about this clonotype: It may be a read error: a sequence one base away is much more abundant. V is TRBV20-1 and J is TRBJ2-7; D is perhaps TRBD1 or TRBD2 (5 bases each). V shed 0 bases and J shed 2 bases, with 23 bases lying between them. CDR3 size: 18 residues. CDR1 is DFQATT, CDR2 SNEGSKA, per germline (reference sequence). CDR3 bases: TGCAGTGCTAGAGATTTATTATCCTCGGGGACCGCGACCTACGAGCAGTACTTC. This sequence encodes CSARDLLSSGTATYEQYF.

CDR3 sequence (DNA): TGTGCCAGCAGTTTGGACAGGGCGGGCGAGCAGTACTTC. Translated, it gives CASSLDRAGEQYF. This chain joins TRBV2 and TRBJ2-7; TRBD1 agrees at 8 bases. Per germline, CDR1 SNHLY and CDR2 FYNNEI. With 5 bases clipped from V and 6 bases from J, the junction kept 6 bases outside the gene matches. The CDR3 extends over 13 amino acids.

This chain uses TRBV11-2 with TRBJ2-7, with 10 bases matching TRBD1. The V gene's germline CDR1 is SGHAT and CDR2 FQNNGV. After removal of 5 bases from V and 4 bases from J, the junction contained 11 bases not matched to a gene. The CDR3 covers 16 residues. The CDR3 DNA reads TGTGCCAGCAGCCTAATGGTGAGGACAGGGGGTTACGAGCAGTACTTC. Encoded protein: CASSLMVRTGGYEQYF.

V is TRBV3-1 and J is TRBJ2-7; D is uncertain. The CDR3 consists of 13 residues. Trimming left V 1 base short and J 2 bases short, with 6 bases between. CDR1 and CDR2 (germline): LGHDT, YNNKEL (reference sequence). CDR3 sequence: CASSQGVTYEQYF. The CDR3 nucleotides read TGTGCCAGCAGCCAAGGGGTAACCTACGAGCAGTACTTC.

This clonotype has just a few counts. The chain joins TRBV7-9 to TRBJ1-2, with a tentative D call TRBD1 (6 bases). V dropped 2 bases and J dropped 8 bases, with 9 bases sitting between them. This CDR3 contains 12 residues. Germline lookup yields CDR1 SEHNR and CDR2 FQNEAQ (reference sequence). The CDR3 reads CASSLSGEGYTF. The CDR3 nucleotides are TGTGCCAGCAGCTTATCAGGGGAAGGCTACACCTTC.

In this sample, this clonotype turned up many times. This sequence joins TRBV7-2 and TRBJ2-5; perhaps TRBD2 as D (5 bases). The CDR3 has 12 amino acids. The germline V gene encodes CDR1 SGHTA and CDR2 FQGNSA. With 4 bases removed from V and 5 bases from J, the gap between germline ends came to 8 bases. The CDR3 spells CASSWGAETQYF. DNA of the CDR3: TGTGCCAGCAGCTGGGGAGCGGAGACCCAGTACTTC.

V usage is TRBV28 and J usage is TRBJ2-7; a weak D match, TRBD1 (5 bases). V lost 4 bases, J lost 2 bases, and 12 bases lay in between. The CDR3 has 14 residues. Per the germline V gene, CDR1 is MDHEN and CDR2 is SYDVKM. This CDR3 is CASSYQTEPYEQYF. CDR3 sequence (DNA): TGTGCCAGCAGTTACCAGACAGAACCCTACGAGCAGTACTTC.

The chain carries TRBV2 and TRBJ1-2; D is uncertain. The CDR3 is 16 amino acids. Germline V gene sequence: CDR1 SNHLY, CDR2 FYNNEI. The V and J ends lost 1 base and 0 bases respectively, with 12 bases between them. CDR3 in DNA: TGTGCCAGCAGTGAAGGATGGGAAGGAGCTAACTATGGCTACACCTTC. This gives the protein CASSEGWEGANYGYTF.

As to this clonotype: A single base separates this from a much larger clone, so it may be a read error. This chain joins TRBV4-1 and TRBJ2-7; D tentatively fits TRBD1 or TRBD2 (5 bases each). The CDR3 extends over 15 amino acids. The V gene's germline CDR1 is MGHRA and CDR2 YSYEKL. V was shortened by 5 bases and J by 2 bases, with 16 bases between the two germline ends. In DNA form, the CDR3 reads TGCGCCAGCAGCAATAGACAGAGGGAACCCTACGAGCAGTACTTC. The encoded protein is CASSNRQREPYEQYF.

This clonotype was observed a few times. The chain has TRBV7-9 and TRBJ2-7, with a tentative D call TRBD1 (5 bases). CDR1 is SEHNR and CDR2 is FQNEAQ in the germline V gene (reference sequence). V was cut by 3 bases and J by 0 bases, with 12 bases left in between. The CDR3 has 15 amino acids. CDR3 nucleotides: TGTGCCAGCAGCTTGGTATCTGACAGCTCCTACGAGCAGTACTTC. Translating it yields CASSLVSDSSYEQYF. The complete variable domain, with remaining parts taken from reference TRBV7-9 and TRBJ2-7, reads DTGVSQNPRHKITKRGQNVTFRCDPISEHNRLYWYRQTLGQGPEFLTYFQNEAQLEKSRLLSDRFSAERPKGSFSTLEIQRTEQGDSAMYLCASSLVSDSSYEQYFGPGTRLTVT.

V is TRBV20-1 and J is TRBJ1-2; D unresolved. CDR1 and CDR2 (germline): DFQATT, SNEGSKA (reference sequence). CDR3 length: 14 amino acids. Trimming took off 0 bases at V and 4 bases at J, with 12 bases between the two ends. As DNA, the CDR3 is TGCAGTGCTAGAGACAGGACCCTGGTCTATGGCTACACCTTC. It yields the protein CSARDRTLVYGYTF.

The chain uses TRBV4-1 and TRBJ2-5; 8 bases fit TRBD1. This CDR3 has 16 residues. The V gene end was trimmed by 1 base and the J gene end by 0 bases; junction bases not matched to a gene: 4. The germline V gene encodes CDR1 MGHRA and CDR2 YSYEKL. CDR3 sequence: CASSQATGGYQETQYF. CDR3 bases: TGCGCCAGCAGCCAAGCTACAGGGGGATACCAAGAGACCCAGTACTTC.

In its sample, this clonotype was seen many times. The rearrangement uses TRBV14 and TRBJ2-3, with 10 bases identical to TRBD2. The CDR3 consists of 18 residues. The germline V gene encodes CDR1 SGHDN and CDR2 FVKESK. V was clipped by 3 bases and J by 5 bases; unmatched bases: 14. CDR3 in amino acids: CASSHSIFSGGAEDTQYF. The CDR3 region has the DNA TGTGCCAGCAGCCACTCTATTTTCAGCGGGGGGGCCGAAGATACGCAGTATTTT.

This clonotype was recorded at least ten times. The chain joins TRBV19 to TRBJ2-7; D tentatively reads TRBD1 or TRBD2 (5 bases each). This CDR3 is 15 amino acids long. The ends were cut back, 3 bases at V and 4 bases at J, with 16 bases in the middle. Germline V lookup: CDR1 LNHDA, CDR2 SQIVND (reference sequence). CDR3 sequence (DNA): TGTGCCAGTAGTATGGGGGACCCTCTTTCGTACGAGCAGTACTTC. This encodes CASSMGDPLSYEQYF.

Here the CDR3 DNA reads TGTGCCAGCGGGTTAGGACAGGTGATGAACACTGAAGCTTTCTTT. This sequence encodes CASGLGQVMNTEAFF. This chain links TRBV5-6 with TRBJ1-1, with 7 bases aligning to TRBD1. Unmatched junction bases numbered 9, after V lost 7 bases and J lost 0 bases. Germline V gives CDR1 SGHDT, CDR2 YYEEEE. The CDR3 sequence is 15 residues long.

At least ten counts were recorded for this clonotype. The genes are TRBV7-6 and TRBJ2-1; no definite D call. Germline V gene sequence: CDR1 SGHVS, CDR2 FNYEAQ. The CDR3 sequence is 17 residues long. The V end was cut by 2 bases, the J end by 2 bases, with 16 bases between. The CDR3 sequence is CASSLLKPKITYNEQFF. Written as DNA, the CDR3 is TGTGCCAGCAGCTTACTAAAACCCAAAATCACCTACAATGAGCAGTTCTTC.

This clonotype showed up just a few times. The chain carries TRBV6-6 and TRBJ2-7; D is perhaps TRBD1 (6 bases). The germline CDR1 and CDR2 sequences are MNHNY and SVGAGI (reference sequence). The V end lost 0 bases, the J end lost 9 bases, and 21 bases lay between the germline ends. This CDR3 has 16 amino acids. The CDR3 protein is CASSYSTWTDPVGQYF. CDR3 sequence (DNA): TGTGCCAGCAGTTACTCGACCTGGACAGACCCGGTAGGGCAGTACTTC.

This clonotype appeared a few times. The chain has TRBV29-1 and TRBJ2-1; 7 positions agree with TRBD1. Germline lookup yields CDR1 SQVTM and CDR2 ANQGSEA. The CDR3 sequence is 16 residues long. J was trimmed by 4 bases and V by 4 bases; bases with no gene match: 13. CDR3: CSVAGTESFSYNEQFF. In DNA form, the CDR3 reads TGCAGCGTTGCGGGGACAGAGAGCTTTTCGTACAATGAGCAGTTCTTC.

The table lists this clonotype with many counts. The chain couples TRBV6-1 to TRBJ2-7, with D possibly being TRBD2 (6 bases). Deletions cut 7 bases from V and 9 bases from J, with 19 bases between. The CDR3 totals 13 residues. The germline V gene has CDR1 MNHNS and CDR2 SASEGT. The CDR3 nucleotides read TGTGCCAGCATGGGGACTGCCTCCAAAGGGCAGTACTTC. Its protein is CASMGTASKGQYF.

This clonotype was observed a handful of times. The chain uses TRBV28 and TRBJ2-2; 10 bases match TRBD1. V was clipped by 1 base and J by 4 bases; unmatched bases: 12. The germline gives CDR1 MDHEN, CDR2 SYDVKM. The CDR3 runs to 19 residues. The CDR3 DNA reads TGTGCCAGCAGTTTATCGGGATTGACAGGGGGCCCCCCCACCGGGGAGCTGTTTTTT. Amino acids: CASSLSGLTGGPPTGELFF. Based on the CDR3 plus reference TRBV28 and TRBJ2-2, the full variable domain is DVKVTQSSRYLVKRTGEKVFLECVQDMDHENMFWYRQDPGLGLRLIYFSYDVKMKEKGDIPEGYSVSREKKERFSLILESASTNQTSMYLCASSLSGLTGGPPTGELFFGEGSRLTVL.

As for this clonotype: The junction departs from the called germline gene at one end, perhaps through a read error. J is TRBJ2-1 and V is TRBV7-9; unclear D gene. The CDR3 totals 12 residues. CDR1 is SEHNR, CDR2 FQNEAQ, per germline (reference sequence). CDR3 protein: CATSPTRDEQFF. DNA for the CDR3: TGTGCCACCAGCCCTACACGGGATGAGCAGTTCTTC.

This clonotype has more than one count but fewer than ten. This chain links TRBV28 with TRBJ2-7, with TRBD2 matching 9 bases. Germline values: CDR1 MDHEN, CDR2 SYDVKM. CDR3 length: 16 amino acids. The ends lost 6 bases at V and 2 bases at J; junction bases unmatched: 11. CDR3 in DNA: TGTGCCAGCAGACACAGGGGACTAGCTGGCCCCTACGAGCAGTACTTC. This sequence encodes CASRHRGLAGPYEQYF.

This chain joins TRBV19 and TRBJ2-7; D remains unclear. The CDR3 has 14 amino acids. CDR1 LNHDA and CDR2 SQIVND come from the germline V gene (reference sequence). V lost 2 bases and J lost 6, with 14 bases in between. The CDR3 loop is CASSISPAASEQYF. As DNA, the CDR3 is TGTGCCAGTAGTATATCCCCCGCCGCGAGCGAGCAGTACTTC. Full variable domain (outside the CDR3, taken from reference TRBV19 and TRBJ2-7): DGGITQSPKYLFRKEGQNVTLSCEQNLNHDAMYWYRQDPGQGLRLIYYSQIVNDFQKGDIAEGYSVSREKKESFPLTVTSAQKNPTAFYLCASSISPAASEQYFGPGTRLTVT.

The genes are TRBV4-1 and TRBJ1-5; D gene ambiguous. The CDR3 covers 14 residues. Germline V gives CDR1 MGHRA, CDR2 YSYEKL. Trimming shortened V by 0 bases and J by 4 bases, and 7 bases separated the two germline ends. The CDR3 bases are TGCGCCAGCAGCCAAGATGTATATAATCAGCCCCAGCATTTT. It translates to CASSQDVYNQPQHF.

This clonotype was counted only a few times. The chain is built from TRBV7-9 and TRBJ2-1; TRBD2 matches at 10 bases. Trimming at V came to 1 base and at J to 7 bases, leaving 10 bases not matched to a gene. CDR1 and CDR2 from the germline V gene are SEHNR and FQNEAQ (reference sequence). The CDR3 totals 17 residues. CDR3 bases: TGTGCCAGCAGCTTAGGAGTAAGCGGGGGGGCTTGGAATGAGCAGTTCTTC. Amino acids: CASSLGVSGGAWNEQFF.

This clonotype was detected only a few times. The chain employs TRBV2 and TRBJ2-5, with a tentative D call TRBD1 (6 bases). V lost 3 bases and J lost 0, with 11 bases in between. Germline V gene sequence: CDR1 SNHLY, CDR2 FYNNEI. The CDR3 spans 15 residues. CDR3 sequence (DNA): TGTGCCAGCAGTGACGGGGACACGTACCAAGAGACCCAGTACTTC. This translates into CASSDGDTYQETQYF.

The CDR3 DNA reads as TGTGCCAGCAGCACCGGGACAGGGGAATGGGAAAAACTGTTTTTT. Translating gives CASSTGTGEWEKLFF. The chain uses TRBV7-2 and TRBJ1-4; TRBD1 matches at 10 bases. V gave up 5 bases and J gave up 8 bases; unmatched junction bases: 8. CDR3 length equals 15 residues. Germline V lookup: CDR1 SGHTA, CDR2 FQGNSA.

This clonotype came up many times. Here the CDR3 DNA reads TGCAGTGCTAGAGACACACCCACCGGACAGCCCCAGCATTTT. Residues: CSARDTPTGQPQHF. This chain uses TRBV20-1 with TRBJ1-5; D ambiguous. Trimming left V 0 bases short and J 7 bases short, with 13 bases between. The CDR3 is made up of 14 amino acids. The germline gives CDR1 DFQATT, CDR2 SNEGSKA (reference sequence).

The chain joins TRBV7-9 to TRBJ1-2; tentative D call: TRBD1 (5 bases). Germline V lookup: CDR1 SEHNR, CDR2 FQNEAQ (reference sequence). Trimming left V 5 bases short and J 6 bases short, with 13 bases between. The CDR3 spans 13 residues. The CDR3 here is CASSLGHDHGYTF. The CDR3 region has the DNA TGTGCCAGCAGCCTCGGACACGATCATGGCTACACCTTC. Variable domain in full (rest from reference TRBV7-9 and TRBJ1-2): DTGVSQNPRHKITKRGQNVTFRCDPISEHNRLYWYRQTLGQGPEFLTYFQNEAQLEKSRLLSDRFSAERPKGSFSTLEIQRTEQGDSAMYLCASSLGHDHGYTFGSGTRLTVV.